Listed here are 5 T cell receptor beta chains from one sample, sequenced in a study of vaccination and CD4 T cells after COVID-19. These TCRs are of unknown antigen specificity. With the Oncomine TCR Beta short-read assay, DNA from cultured CD4+ T cells was sequenced. TCRdb itself ran the PCR reads through MiXCR, one entry per CDR3 protein. The table records 16,000 or so distinct CDR3 sequences, about 40% of them present only once. Treatment noted: roughly 10-day PBMC culture with coronavirus spike peptide pools or control peptides (ViraFEST assay). This specimen was CD4+ T cells from blood, cultured in vitro, taken after SARS-CoV-2 vaccination. The receptors stem from a human donor who had recovered from COVID-19.

The genes are TRBV5-1 and TRBJ1-4; unclear D gene. The V end was cut by 1 base, the J end by 4 bases, with 11 bases between. CDR3 length equals 15 residues. Per the germline V gene, CDR1 is SGHRS and CDR2 is YFSETQ. CDR3: CASSLFTTDNEKLFF. CDR3 DNA sequence: TGCGCCAGCAGCTTGTTTACGACGGATAATGAAAAACTGTTTTTT.

The chain recombines TRBV28 with TRBJ1-4; tentative D call: TRBD1 (6 bases). Germline V gene lookup returns CDR1 MDHEN and CDR2 SYDVKM. The CDR3 covers 15 residues. V gave up 3 bases and J gave up 5 bases, with 13 bases separating them. CDR3 bases: TGTGCCAGCAGTTTGGGCGGACAGTCCAATGAAAAACTGTTTTTT. This sequence encodes CASSLGGQSNEKLFF. Full variable domain (rest looked up from reference TRBV28 and TRBJ1-4): DVKVTQSSRYLVKRTGEKVFLECVQDMDHENMFWYRQDPGLGLRLIYFSYDVKMKEKGDIPEGYSVSREKKERFSLILESASTNQTSMYLCASSLGGQSNEKLFFGSGTQLSVL.

For the CDR3, the DNA is TGCAGTGCTCCTGCCGGGGCGCCGTTGTATTCACCCCTCCACTTT. It encodes CSAPAGAPLYSPLHF. The rearrangement links TRBV20-1 to TRBJ1-6, with D tentatively TRBD1 (5 bases). Germline assignment: CDR1 DFQATT and CDR2 SNEGSKA (reference sequence). This CDR3 spans 15 amino acids. Trimming stripped 5 bases from V and 8 bases from J, with 19 bases between.

J is TRBJ1-1 and V is TRBV19, with D possibly matching TRBD1 (5 bases). The ends were cut back, 5 bases at V and 7 bases at J, with 11 bases in the middle. Germline V gene data show CDR1 as LNHDA and CDR2 as SQIVND (reference sequence). The CDR3 has 12 amino acids. CDR3: CASSGIGGEAFF. The CDR3 region has the DNA TGTGCCAGTAGTGGAATCGGGGGTGAAGCTTTCTTT.

The V call is TRBV7-9, the J call TRBJ2-5; a possible D gene is TRBD2 (7 bases). V lost 3 bases to trimming and J lost 2 bases, with 13 bases between them. The CDR3 has 15 amino acids. Germline values: CDR1 SEHNR, CDR2 FQNEAQ (reference sequence). The chain's CDR3 is CASSFGGRWQETQYF. In DNA, the CDR3 is TGTGCCAGCAGCTTCGGGGGGCGGTGGCAAGAGACCCAGTACTTC. Together with reference TRBV7-9 and TRBJ2-5, the CDR3 gives the full variable domain: DTGVSQNPRHKITKRGQNVTFRCDPISEHNRLYWYRQTLGQGPEFLTYFQNEAQLEKSRLLSDRFSAERPKGSFSTLEIQRTEQGDSAMYLCASSFGGRWQETQYFGPGTRLLVL.